Listed below are T cell receptor beta chains from one sample, sequenced in a study of lymphopenia after photon versus proton radiotherapy. Here immunoSEQ multiplex PCR was the method, and the copy in TCRdb shows in-frame clones only, minus some. Of over 15,000 clones listed, under 95% are singletons. The sequencing here drew on peripheral blood, taken from a patient treated with photon-based radiotherapy. These receptors were collected from a man in his sixties with pancreatic cancer. Each CDR3 is given with its conserved first and last residue. Fields, in order: CDR3 length, clone size, V gene, D gene, J gene, CDR3 protein, CDR3 DNA. The D gene is left open where the match is weak. Rows give clone size only sometimes, using once, few, many, or a class for an expanded clone.

12	NA	TRBV15	NA	TRBJ2-1	CATSGQYNEQFF	TGTGCCACCAGCGGTCAATACAATGAGCAGTTCTTC
14	NA	TRBV6-6	NA	TRBJ1-4	CASTGAGVNGKLFF	TGTGCCAGCACCGGCGCAGGGGTTAACGGAAAACTGTTTTTT
15	NA	TRBV5-6	NA	TRBJ2-3	CASSPGTHGTDTQYF	TGTGCCAGCAGCCCAGGGACTCACGGCACAGATACGCAGTATTTT
17	few	TRBV15	NA	TRBJ1-5	CATSTSGVGADNQPQHF	TGTGCCACCAGCACCTCCGGGGTAGGGGCGGACAATCAGCCCCAGCATTTT
16	NA	TRBV9	TRBD1	TRBJ2-7	CASSVARDSVSYEQYF	TGTGCCAGCAGCGTAGCTAGGGACAGTGTATCCTACGAGCAGTACTTC
13	NA	TRBV15	NA	TRBJ1-4	CATGRTKNEKLFF	TGTGCCACCGGAAGGACGAAGAATGAAAAACTGTTTTTT
14	NA	TRBV6-6	TRBD2	TRBJ2-2	CASRRTRATGELFF	TGTGCCAGCAGAAGGACTAGGGCCACCGGGGAGCTGTTTTTT
11	NA	TRBV6-7	NA	TRBJ1-1	CASSDNTEAFF	TGTGCCAGCAGTGACAACACTGAAGCTTTCTTT
15	NA	TRBV5-1	NA	TRBJ2-2	CASSLARAQAGELFF	TGCGCCAGCAGCTTGGCGAGAGCCCAGGCCGGGGAGCTGTTTTTT
15	NA	TRBV9	NA	TRBJ2-2	CASSVDSANTGELFF	TGTGCCAGCAGCGTAGATTCAGCAAACACCGGGGAGCTGTTTTTT
14	NA	TRBV5-4	NA	TRBJ1-1	CASSLGQVNTEAFF	TGTGCCAGCAGCTTGGGACAGGTGAACACTGAAGCTTTCTTT
15	NA	TRBV4-1	NA	TRBJ1-1	CASSQTRGGNTEAFF	TGCGCCAGCAGCCAAACAAGGGGGGGTAACACTGAAGCTTTCTTT
13	NA	TRBV11-3	NA	TRBJ2-1	CASSLNRVNEQFF	TGTGCCAGCAGCTTAAACAGGGTTAATGAGCAGTTCTTC
13	NA	TRBV27	NA	TRBJ2-1	CASSLVFWDRQFF	TGTGCCAGCAGTTTGGTTTTCTGGGATCGGCAGTTCTTC
12	NA	TRBV25-1	NA	TRBJ1-2	CASNSREGGYTF	TGTGCCAGCAACTCTCGGGAAGGGGGCTACACCTTC
15	once	TRBV10-1	TRBD2	TRBJ2-5	CASSVQRGAKETQYF	TGCGCCAGCAGTGTTCAGCGGGGGGCGAAAGAGACCCAGTACTTC
15	NA	TRBV5-6	NA	TRBJ2-2	CASSFRQIYTGELFF	TGTGCCAGCAGCTTCCGCCAGATTTACACCGGGGAGCTGTTTTTT
15	few	TRBV4-1	TRBD1	TRBJ2-3	CASSLRDRDTDTQYF	TGCGCCAGCAGCCTCCGGGACAGAGACACAGATACGCAGTATTTT
17	NA	TRBV4-1	TRBD2	TRBJ2-3	CASSQEGASGGTDTQYF	TGCGCCAGCAGCCAAGAGGGGGCTAGCGGGGGCACAGATACGCAGTATTTT
17	once	TRBV19	TRBD2	TRBJ2-7	CASSQSGGAYGPHEQYF	TGTGCCAGTAGTCAGAGCGGGGGGGCATACGGTCCCCACGAGCAGTACTTC
14	NA	TRBV6-6	NA	TRBJ1-6	CASSSIKRDSPLHF	TGTGCCAGCAGTTCCATCAAGAGGGATTCACCCCTCCACTTT
14	once	TRBV6-5	NA	TRBJ1-1	CASSYSVWASEAFF	TGTGCCAGCAGTTACTCGGTCTGGGCGTCTGAAGCTTTCTTT
13	NA	TRBV27	TRBD1	TRBJ1-5	CASSKGAGQPQHF	TGTGCCAGCAGTAAGGGGGCAGGACAGCCCCAGCATTTT
15	NA	TRBV6-6	TRBD1	TRBJ1-2	CASRRQGESFYGYTF	TGTGCCAGCAGGAGACAGGGGGAATCATTCTATGGCTACACCTTC
13	NA	TRBV5-4	NA	TRBJ2-3	CASSLEGTDTQYF	TGTGCCAGCAGCTTGGAGGGCACAGATACGCAGTATTTT
16	NA	TRBV7-6	TRBD1	TRBJ1-6	CASSLGTGGGYSPLHF	TGTGCCAGCAGCTTGGGGACAGGGGGGGGTTATTCACCCCTCCACTTT
20	NA	TRBV16	NA	TRBJ1-5	CASSLRRGGRGQKDNQPQHF	TGTGCCAGCAGCCTACGAAGAGGTGGAAGGGGACAAAAAGATAATCAGCCCCAGCATTTT
15	NA	TRBV9	TRBD2	TRBJ2-1	CASSAGTSGYGEQFF	TGTGCCAGCAGCGCCGGGACTAGCGGTTATGGTGAGCAGTTCTTC
16	NA	TRBV4-2	TRBD2	TRBJ2-2	CASSPRTSGGAGELFF	TGTGCCAGCAGCCCACGGACTAGCGGGGGGGCCGGGGAGCTGTTTTTT
19	NA	TRBV5-1	TRBD1	TRBJ1-2	CASSPRLTVSWGQAYGYTF	TGCGCCAGCAGCCCGCGCTTGACAGTATCATGGGGACAGGCTTATGGCTACACCTTC
14	NA	TRBV5-1	NA	TRBJ2-7	CASSSLDSPYEQYF	TGCGCCAGCAGCTCTCTTGACAGTCCGTACGAGCAGTACTTC
15	NA	TRBV6-1	TRBD2	TRBJ2-3	CASTTLAGGLDTQYF	TGTGCCAGCACCACACTAGCGGGGGGGTTAGATACGCAGTATTTT
14	NA	TRBV10-2	TRBD2	TRBJ2-7	CASSGLAGGYEQYF	TGCGCCAGCAGTGGACTAGCGGGGGGGTACGAGCAGTACTTC
15	NA	TRBV5-4	TRBD1	TRBJ2-3	CASSSDRGYTDTQYF	TGTGCCAGCAGCTCGGACAGGGGATACACAGATACGCAGTATTTT
13	NA	TRBV11-3	TRBD1	TRBJ2-5	CASSLGQGETQYF	TGTGCCAGCAGCTTGGGACAGGGAGAGACCCAGTACTTC
15	NA	TRBV18	NA	TRBJ1-2	CASSPPSFRADGYTF	TGTGCCAGCTCACCACCTAGCTTCAGGGCGGATGGCTACACCTTC
13	few	TRBV30	NA	TRBJ1-1	CAWSVQLNTEAFF	TGTGCCTGGAGTGTACAGTTGAACACTGAAGCTTTCTTT
17	NA	TRBV4-2	NA	TRBJ2-1	CASSQDSAGAPYNEQFF	TGTGCCAGCAGCCAAGATTCCGCGGGGGCCCCCTACAATGAGCAGTTCTTC
13	NA	TRBV2	TRBD1	TRBJ1-4	CASRRTGGEKLFF	TGTGCCAGCAGGCGGACAGGGGGAGAAAAACTGTTTTTT
16	NA	TRBV19	NA	TRBJ1-1	CASFSPVTGLNTEAFF	TGTGCCAGTTTCAGCCCTGTGACGGGGCTCAACACTGAAGCTTTCTTT
14	NA	TRBV4-3	NA	TRBJ2-3	CASSQLSHTDTQYF	TGCGCCAGCAGCCAACTCTCACACACAGATACGCAGTATTTT
15	NA	TRBV4-3	TRBD1	TRBJ1-2	CASSQDRRGLGGYTF	TGCGCCAGCAGCCAAGACCGCAGGGGGCTCGGTGGCTACACCTTC
15	NA	TRBV6-6	TRBD2	TRBJ2-7	CASSLGLAGGYEQYF	TGTGCCAGCAGCCTCGGACTAGCGGGGGGCTACGAGCAGTACTTC